A single sample gave rise to the 18 T cell receptor beta chains below, sequenced in a study of early T cells in non-severe SARS-CoV-2 infection. TCRdb redid the calling of the 5' RACE reads with MiXCR, one entry per CDR3 protein. The sample has some 89,000 distinct CDR3 sequences; around 10% are singletons. Sequences were derived from whole blood, sampled at baseline. The receptors were gathered from an adult who was a healthcare worker with PCR-confirmed SARS-CoV-2 infection or an uninfected control (not recorded which).

This clonotype was seen at least ten times. The V and J genes are TRBV12-3 or TRBV12-4 and TRBJ2-7; 8 nucleotides line up with TRBD2. The junction had 6 bases not matched to a gene; V was cut back by 3 bases and J by 5 bases. This CDR3 is 14 amino acids long. CDR3 coding DNA: TGTGCCAGCAGTTTTACAGCGGGAGAAGACGAGCAGTACTTC. This codes for CASSFTAGEDEQYF.

The chain uses TRBV3-1 and TRBJ1-2, with TRBD1 as a possible D gene (5 bases). CDR1 LGHDT and CDR2 YNNKEL come from the germline V gene (reference sequence). Between the trimmed V and J ends, which lost 1 base and 11 bases, there was a span of 14 bases. The length of the CDR3 is 13 residues. The CDR3 here is CASSQVASWTYTF. DNA of the CDR3: TGTGCCAGCAGCCAAGTGGCGTCCTGGACATACACCTTC. The variable domain in full, completed from reference TRBV3-1 and TRBJ1-2, reads DTAVSQTPKYLVTQMGNDKSIKCEQNLGHDTMYWYKQDSKKFLKIMFSYNNKELIINETVPNRFSPKSPDKAHLNLHINSLELGDSAVYFCASSQVASWTYTFGSGTRLTVV.

The rearrangement joins TRBV29-1 to TRBJ2-7; 7 bases are shared with TRBD1. This CDR3 contains 14 residues. Losses at the gene ends were 6 bases for V and 7 bases for J; bases not matched to a gene: 15. CDR1 is SQVTM, CDR2 ANQGSEA, per germline. This chain's CDR3 is CSVCDSTGIREQYF. CDR3 coding DNA: TGCAGCGTCTGCGACTCGACAGGGATCCGGGAGCAGTACTTC.

This clonotype was counted only a few times. The chain combines TRBV7-8 with TRBJ2-1; 7 nucleotides agree with TRBD2. This CDR3 has 16 residues. In germline, CDR1 is SGHVS, CDR2 FQNEAQ. V was pared by 0 bases and J by 3 bases, with 5 bases of the junction left unmatched. This chain's CDR3 is CASSLAMPGGYNEQFF. CDR3 nucleotides: TGTGCCAGCAGCTTAGCGATGCCGGGAGGCTACAATGAGCAGTTCTTC. Supplemented by reference TRBV7-8 and TRBJ2-1, the full variable domain reads GAGVSQSPRYKVAKRGQDVALRCDPISGHVSLFWYQQALGQGPEFLTYFQNEAQLDKSGLPSDRFFAERPEGSVSTLKIQRTQQEDSAVYLCASSLAMPGGYNEQFFGPGTRLTVL.

The J gene is TRBJ2-2, the V gene TRBV7-2, with 12 bases lining up with TRBD1. CDR1 is SGHTA and CDR2 is FQGNSA in the germline V gene. The CDR3 runs to 16 residues. The V segment lost 0 bases and the J segment 9 bases; nucleotides outside the gene matches: 5. CDR3 coding DNA: TGTGCCAGCAGCTTAGCTTTGGGACAGGGGGCGAGGGAGCTGTTTTTT. As protein: CASSLALGQGARELFF.

The V gene is TRBV7-3, the J gene TRBJ1-1, with 7 bases identical to TRBD1. Germline V CDR1 and CDR2: SGHTA, FQGTGA. The CDR3 is made up of 14 amino acids. J lost 6 bases, V lost 0 bases, and 4 bases had no gene match. The CDR3 loop reads CASSLTGGQSEAFF. For the CDR3, the DNA is TGTGCCAGCAGCTTAACGGGGGGACAGTCTGAAGCTTTCTTT.

This chain joins TRBV11-2 and TRBJ1-4; D perhaps matches TRBD1 (5 bases). This CDR3 spans 15 amino acids. Between the trimmed V and J ends, which lost 4 bases and 7 bases, there was a span of 16 bases. In germline, CDR1 is SGHAT, CDR2 FQNNGV. Here the CDR3 reads CASSSTAGAPEKLFF. DNA of the CDR3: TGTGCCAGCAGCTCTACGGCCGGGGCGCCTGAAAAACTGTTTTTT.

In this sample, this clonotype turned up a few times. This chain's CDR3 is CASSLDTGGTGELFF. The CDR3 region has the DNA TGTGCCAGCAGCTTAGATACCGGCGGCACCGGGGAGCTGTTTTTT. The gene calls are TRBV7-3 and TRBJ2-2, with D hard to call. This CDR3 has 15 residues. V was clipped by 2 bases and J by 4 bases, with 11 bases between them. Looked up from germline, CDR1 is SGHTA and CDR2 is FQGTGA.

This clonotype was observed a few times. CDR3 protein: CASSSTGQGTGELFF. The CDR3 bases are TGTGCCAGCAGTTCCACAGGGCAGGGCACCGGGGAGCTGTTTTTT. This chain uses TRBV13 with TRBJ2-2; possible D gene TRBD1, 6 bases. Germline CDR1 and CDR2: PRHDT and FYEKMQ (reference sequence). The V gene lost 6 bases and the J gene lost 4 bases, with 15 bases spanning the gap. CDR3 length: 15 residues. Using reference TRBV13 and TRBJ2-2 for the parts outside the CDR3, the full variable domain is AAGVIQSPRHLIKEKRETATLKCYPIPRHDTVYWYQQGPGQDPQFLISFYEKMQSDKGSIPDRFSAQQFSDYHSELNMSSLELGDSALYFCASSSTGQGTGELFFGEGSRLTVL.

This clonotype has at least ten counts. The rearrangement joins TRBV24-1 to TRBJ2-2; no firm D call. Looked up from germline, CDR1 is KGHDR and CDR2 is SFDVKD. This CDR3 has 13 amino acids. V was pared by 1 base and J by 8 bases, with 7 bases between. CDR3 nucleotides: TGTGCCACCAGTGATTTCCCCCGTGGGGAGCTGTTTTTT. Translation gives CATSDFPRGELFF.

This chain joins TRBV20-1 and TRBJ1-1; D not certain. The ends were cut back, 6 bases at V and 1 base at J, with 12 bases in the middle. CDR3 size: 13 residues. Per germline, CDR1 DFQATT and CDR2 SNEGSKA (reference sequence). The CDR3 spells CSAMRGKNTEAFF. The CDR3, as DNA: TGCAGTGCCATGCGGGGTAAGAACACTGAAGCTTTCTTT.

V is TRBV30 and J is TRBJ2-7; D gene ambiguous. Trimming removed 2 bases from V and 3 bases from J, with 5 bases in between. Germline V CDR1 and CDR2: GTSNPN, SVGIG (reference sequence). This CDR3 spans 11 amino acids. The CDR3 coding sequence is TGTGCCTGGAGTAGGGACTACGAGCAGTACTTC. Translated, it gives CAWSRDYEQYF.

This clonotype has more than one count but fewer than ten. The J gene is TRBJ2-2, the V gene TRBV24-1; no definite D call. Germline lookup yields CDR1 KGHDR and CDR2 SFDVKD. The germline V and J ends were trimmed by 5 bases and 0 bases, with 9 bases remaining between them. This CDR3 is built from 15 residues. The CDR3 spells CATSGYRTNTGELFF. The CDR3 region has the DNA TGTGCCACCAGTGGGTACCGAACGAACACCGGGGAGCTGTTTTTT.

This clonotype was counted between two and nine times. The rearrangement uses TRBV6-6 and TRBJ1-1, with a tentative D call TRBD1 (5 bases). V lost 4 bases to trimming and J lost 10 bases, with 16 bases between them. This CDR3 has 13 amino acids. Germline V CDR1 and CDR2: MNHNY, SVGAGI (reference sequence). The DNA for the CDR3 is TGTGCCAGCAGTTCCAGGGACGCCGTCAGAGCTTTCTTT. Protein: CASSSRDAVRAFF.

The V call is TRBV29-1, the J call TRBJ2-2; maybe TRBD2 (6 bases). The CDR3 is 12 amino acids. V dropped 5 bases and J dropped 8 bases, with 12 bases sitting between them. CDR1 is SQVTM, CDR2 ANQGSEA, per germline. The CDR3 is CSVQGGAGELFF. For the CDR3, the DNA is TGCAGCGTTCAAGGAGGGGCGGGGGAGCTGTTTTTT.

This clonotype was counted between two and nine times. The chain combines TRBV20-1 with TRBJ2-5, with unresolved D. Trimming removed 5 bases from V and 3 bases from J, with 7 bases in between. CDR3 size: 11 residues. Germline V gene lookup returns CDR1 DFQATT and CDR2 SNEGSKA (reference sequence). For the CDR3, the DNA is TGCAGTGCTGTGAGGAAAGAGACCCAGTACTTC. This codes for CSAVRKETQYF.

The chain joins TRBV30 to TRBJ2-6; 8 positions match TRBD1. Germline V gene lookup returns CDR1 GTSNPN and CDR2 SVGIG (reference sequence). The CDR3 is 15 amino acids. V lost 3 bases and J lost 2; bases outside the gene matches: 3. As DNA, the CDR3 is TGTGCCTGGAGAAGGACAGGGACTGGGGCCAACGTCCTGACTTTC. Its translation is CAWRRTGTGANVLTF. Based on the CDR3 plus reference TRBV30 and TRBJ2-6, the full variable domain is SQTIHQWPATLVQPVGSPLSLECTVEGTSNPNLYWYRQAAGRGLQLLFYSVGIGQISSEVPQNLSASRPQDRQFILSSKKLLLSDSGFYLCAWRRTGTGANVLTFGAGSRLTVL.

This clonotype has at least ten counts. The chain combines TRBV5-1 with TRBJ1-3; perhaps TRBD1 as D (5 bases). Trimming removed 1 base from V and 3 bases from J, with 11 bases in between. This CDR3 region has 15 residues. Germline loops: CDR1 SGHRS, CDR2 YFSETQ. CDR3 in amino acids: CASSLSGGGGNTIYF. CDR3 nucleotide sequence: TGCGCCAGCAGCTTGAGCGGGGGAGGTGGAAACACCATATATTTT. The whole variable domain, filled in from reference TRBV5-1 and TRBJ1-3, reads KAGVTQTPRYLIKTRGQQVTLSCSPISGHRSVSWYQQTPGQGLQFLFEYFSETQRNKGNFPGRFSGRQFSNSRSEMNVSTLELGDSALYLCASSLSGGGGNTIYFGEGSWLTVV.